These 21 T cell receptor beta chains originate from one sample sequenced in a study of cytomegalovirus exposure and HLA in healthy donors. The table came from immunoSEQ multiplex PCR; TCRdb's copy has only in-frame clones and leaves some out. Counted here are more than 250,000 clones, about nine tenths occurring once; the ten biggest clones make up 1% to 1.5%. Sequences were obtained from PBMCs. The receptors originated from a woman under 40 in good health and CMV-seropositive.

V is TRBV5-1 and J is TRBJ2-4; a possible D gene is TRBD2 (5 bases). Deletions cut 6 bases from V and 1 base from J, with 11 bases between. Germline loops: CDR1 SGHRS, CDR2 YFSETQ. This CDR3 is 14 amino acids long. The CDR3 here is CASTLGVAKNIQYF. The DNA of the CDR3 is TGCGCCAGCACCCTCGGGGTCGCCAAAAACATTCAGTACTTC.

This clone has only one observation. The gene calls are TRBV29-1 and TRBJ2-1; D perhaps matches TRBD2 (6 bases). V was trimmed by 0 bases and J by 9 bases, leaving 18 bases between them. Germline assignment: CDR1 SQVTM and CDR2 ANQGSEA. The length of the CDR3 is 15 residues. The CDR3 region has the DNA TGCAGCGTTGAAGATCGCGGGGTTTCAAGGGCTGAGCAGTTCTTC. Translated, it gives CSVEDRGVSRAEQFF.

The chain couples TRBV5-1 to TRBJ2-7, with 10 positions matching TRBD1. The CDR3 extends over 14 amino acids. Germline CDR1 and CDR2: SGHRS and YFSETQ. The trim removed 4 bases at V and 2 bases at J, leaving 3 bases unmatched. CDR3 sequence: CASSTGQGTYEQYF. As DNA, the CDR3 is TGCGCCAGCAGCACGGGACAGGGGACCTACGAGCAGTACTTC. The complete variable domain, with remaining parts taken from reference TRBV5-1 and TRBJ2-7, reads KAGVTQTPRYLIKTRGQQVTLSCSPISGHRSVSWYQQTPGQGLQFLFEYFSETQRNKGNFPGRFSGRQFSNSRSEMNVSTLELGDSALYLCASSTGQGTYEQYFGPGTRLTVT.

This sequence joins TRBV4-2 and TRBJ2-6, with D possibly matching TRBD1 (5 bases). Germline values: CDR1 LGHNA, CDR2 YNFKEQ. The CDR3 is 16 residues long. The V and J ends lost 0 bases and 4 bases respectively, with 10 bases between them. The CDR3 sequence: CASSQEKGAGANVLTF. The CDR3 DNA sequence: TGTGCCAGCAGCCAAGAGAAAGGGGCCGGGGCCAACGTCCTGACTTTC.

The CDR3 protein is CASYRAAFEGLSYEQYF. CDR3 bases: TGTGCCAGCTACAGAGCAGCGTTCGAGGGCCTCTCCTACGAGCAGTACTTC. V gene TRBV18 combines with J gene TRBJ2-7; D might be TRBD2 (5 bases). Trimming pared 7 bases from V and 0 bases from J, leaving 22 bases between. Per germline, CDR1 KGHSH and CDR2 LQKENI. CDR3 size: 17 residues.

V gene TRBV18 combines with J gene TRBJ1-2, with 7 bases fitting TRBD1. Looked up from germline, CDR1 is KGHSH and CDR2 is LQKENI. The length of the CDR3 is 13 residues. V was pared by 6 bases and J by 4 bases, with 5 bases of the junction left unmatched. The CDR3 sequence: CASSPGTVYGYTF. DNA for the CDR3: TGTGCCAGCTCGCCTGGGACAGTCTATGGCTACACCTTC.

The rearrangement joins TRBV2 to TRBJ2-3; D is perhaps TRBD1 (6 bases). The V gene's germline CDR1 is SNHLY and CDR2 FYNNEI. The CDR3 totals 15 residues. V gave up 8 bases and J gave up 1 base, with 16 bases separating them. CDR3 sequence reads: CASEIQGIGTDTQYF. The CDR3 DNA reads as TGTGCCAGCGAAATACAGGGTATTGGCACAGATACGCAGTATTTT.

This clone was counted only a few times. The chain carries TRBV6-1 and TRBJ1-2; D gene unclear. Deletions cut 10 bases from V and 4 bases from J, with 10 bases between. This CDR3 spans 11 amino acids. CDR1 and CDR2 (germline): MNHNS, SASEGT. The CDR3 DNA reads TGTGCCAACCGACAAGGCTATGGCTACACCTTC. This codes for CANRQGYGYTF.

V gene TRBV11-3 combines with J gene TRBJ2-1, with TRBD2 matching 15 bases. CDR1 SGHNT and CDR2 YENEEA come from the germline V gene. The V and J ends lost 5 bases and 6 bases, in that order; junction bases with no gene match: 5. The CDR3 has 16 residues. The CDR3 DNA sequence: TGTGCCAGCAGCCCGAGGACTAGCGGGAGGGGCAATGAGCAGTTCTTC. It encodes CASSPRTSGRGNEQFF. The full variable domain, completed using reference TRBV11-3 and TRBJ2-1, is EAGVVQSPRYKIIEKKQPVAFWCNPISGHNTLYWYLQNLGQGPELLIRYENEEAVDDSQLPKDRFSAERLKGVDSTLKIQPAELGDSAVYLCASSPRTSGRGNEQFFGPGTRLTVL.

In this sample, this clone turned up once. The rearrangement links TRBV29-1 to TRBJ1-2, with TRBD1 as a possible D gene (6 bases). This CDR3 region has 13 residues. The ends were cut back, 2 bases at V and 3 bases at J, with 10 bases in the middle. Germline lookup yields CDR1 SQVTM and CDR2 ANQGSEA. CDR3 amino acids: CSVEPTGYYGYTF. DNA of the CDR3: TGCAGCGTTGAACCAACAGGGTACTATGGCTACACCTTC.

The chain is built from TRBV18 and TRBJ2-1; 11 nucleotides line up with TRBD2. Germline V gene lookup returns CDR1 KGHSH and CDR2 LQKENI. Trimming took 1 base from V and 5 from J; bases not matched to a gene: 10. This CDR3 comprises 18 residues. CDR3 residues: CASSPRLISGGANNEQFF. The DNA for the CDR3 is TGTGCCAGCTCACCACGCTTGATTAGCGGGGGGGCCAACAATGAGCAGTTCTTC.

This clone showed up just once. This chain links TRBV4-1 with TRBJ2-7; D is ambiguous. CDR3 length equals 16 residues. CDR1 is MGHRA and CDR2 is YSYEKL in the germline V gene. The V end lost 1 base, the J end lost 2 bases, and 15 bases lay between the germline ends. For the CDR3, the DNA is TGCGCCAGCAGCCAAGGCCTGGTGTACAGCCCCTACGAGCAGTACTTC. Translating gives CASSQGLVYSPYEQYF.

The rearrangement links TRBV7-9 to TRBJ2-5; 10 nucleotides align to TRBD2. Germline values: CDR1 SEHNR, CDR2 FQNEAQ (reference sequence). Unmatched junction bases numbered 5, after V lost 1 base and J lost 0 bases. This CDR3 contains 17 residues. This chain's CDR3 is CASSLGASGGHQETQYF. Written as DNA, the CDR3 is TGTGCCAGCAGCTTAGGGGCTAGCGGGGGTCACCAAGAGACCCAGTACTTC.

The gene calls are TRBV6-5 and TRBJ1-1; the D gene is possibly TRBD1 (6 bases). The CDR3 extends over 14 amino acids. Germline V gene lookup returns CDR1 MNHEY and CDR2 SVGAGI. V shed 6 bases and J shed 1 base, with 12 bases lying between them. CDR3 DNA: TGTGCCAGCAGCCCCCGGGACACGAACACTGAAGCTTTCTTT. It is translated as CASSPRDTNTEAFF.

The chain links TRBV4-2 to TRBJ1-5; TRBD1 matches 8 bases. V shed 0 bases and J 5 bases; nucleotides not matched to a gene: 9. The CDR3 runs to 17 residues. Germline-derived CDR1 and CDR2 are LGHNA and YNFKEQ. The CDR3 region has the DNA TGTGCCAGCAGCCAAGAACTGAGGGGACAGGATGATCAGCCCCAGCATTTT. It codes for CASSQELRGQDDQPQHF.

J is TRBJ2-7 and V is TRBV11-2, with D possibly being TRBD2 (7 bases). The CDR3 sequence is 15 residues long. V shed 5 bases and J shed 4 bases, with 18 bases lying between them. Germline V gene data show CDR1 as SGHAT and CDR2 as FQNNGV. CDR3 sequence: CASSVDGGGLYEQYF. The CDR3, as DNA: TGTGCCAGCAGCGTCGATGGGGGGGGCCTGTACGAGCAGTACTTC.

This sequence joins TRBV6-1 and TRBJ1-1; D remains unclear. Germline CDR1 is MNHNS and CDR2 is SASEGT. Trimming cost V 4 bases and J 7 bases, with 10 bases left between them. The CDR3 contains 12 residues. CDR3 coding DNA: TGTGCCAGCAGTGTGAGGGATATTGAAGCTTTCTTT. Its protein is CASSVRDIEAFF.

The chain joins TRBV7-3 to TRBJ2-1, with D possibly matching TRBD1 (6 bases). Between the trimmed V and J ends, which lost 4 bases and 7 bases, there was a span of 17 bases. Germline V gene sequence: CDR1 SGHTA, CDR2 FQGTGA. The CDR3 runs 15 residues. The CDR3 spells CASSSGQTTGNEQFF. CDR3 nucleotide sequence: TGTGCCAGCAGCTCTGGACAGACGACGGGGAATGAGCAGTTCTTC.

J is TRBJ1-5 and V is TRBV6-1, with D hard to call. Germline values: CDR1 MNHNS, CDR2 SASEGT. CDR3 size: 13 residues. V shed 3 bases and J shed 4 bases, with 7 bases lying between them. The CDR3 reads CASSDSWNQPQHF. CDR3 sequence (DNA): TGTGCCAGCAGTGATAGCTGGAATCAGCCCCAGCATTTT.

The CDR3: CASREGLANNEQFF. The DNA of the CDR3 is TGTGCCAGCAGAGAGGGCTTAGCGAACAATGAGCAGTTCTTC. This sequence joins TRBV6-5 and TRBJ2-1, with D perhaps matching TRBD2 (5 bases). CDR1 is MNHEY, CDR2 SVGAGI, per germline. V was pared by 6 bases and J by 5 bases, with 14 bases between. This CDR3 spans 14 amino acids.

CDR3 coding DNA: TGTGCCAGCAGCATAACTAGCGGGAGGGCCACAGGGGAGCTGTTTTTT. This translates into CASSITSGRATGELFF. The rearrangement joins TRBV7-9 to TRBJ2-2; 13 bases agree with TRBD2. The junction had 8 bases not matched to a gene; V was cut back by 5 bases and J by 8 bases. Germline V gives CDR1 SEHNR, CDR2 FQNEAQ (reference sequence). The CDR3 totals 16 residues.